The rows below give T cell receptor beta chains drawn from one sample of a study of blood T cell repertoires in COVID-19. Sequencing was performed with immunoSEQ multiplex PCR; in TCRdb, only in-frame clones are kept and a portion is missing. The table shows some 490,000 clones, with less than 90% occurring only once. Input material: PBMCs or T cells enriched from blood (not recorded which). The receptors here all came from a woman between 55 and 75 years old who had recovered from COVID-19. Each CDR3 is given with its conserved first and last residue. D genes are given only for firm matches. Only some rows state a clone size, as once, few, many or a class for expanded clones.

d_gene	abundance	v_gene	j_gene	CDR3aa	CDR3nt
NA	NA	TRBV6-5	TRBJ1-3	CASDRGQNSGNTIYF	TGTGCCAGCGACCGCGGGCAAAACTCTGGAAACACCATATATTTT
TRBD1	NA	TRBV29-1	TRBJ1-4	CSVQGTGNEKLFF	TGCAGCGTTCAAGGGACAGGGAATGAAAAACTGTTTTTT
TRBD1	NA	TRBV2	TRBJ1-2	CASSRPRGLDYGYTF	TGTGCCAGCAGTCGTCCCAGGGGGCTGGACTATGGCTACACCTTC
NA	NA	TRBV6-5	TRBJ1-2	CASRLQGRYGYTF	TGTGCCAGCAGACTACAGGGACGGTATGGCTACACCTTC
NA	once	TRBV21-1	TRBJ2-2	CASSKSGQGAAGELFF	TGTGCCAGCAGCAAAAGTGGGCAGGGGGCGGCCGGGGAGCTGTTTTTT
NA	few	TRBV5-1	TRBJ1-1	CASSFSGDYAEAFF	TGCGCCAGCAGCTTCTCAGGGGACTACGCTGAAGCTTTCTTT
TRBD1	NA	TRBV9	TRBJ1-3	CASSSEPGQLASGNTIYF	TGTGCCAGCAGCTCTGAACCGGGACAGCTAGCTTCTGGAAACACCATATATTTT
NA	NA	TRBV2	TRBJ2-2	CASKGENTGELFF	TGTGCCAGCAAGGGGGAGAACACCGGGGAGCTGTTTTTT
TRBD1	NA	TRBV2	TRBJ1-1	CASSVTGGWNTEAFF	TGTGCCAGCAGTGTGACAGGGGGCTGGAACACTGAAGCTTTCTTT
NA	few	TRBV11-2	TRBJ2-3	CASSLDPKSTQYF	TGTGCCAGCAGCTTAGATCCCAAGAGTACGCAGTATTTT
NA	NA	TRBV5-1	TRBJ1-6	CASSSSTVANSPLHF	TGCGCCAGCAGCTCCTCCACAGTGGCAAATTCACCCCTCCACTTT
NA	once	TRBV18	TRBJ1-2	CASSPKGTSYGYTF	TGTGCCAGCTCCCCAAAGGGGACTAGCTATGGCTACACCTTC
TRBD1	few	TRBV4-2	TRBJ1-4	CASSQGQGATTNEKLFF	TGTGCCAGCAGCCAAGGGCAGGGGGCGACAACTAATGAAAAACTGTTTTTT
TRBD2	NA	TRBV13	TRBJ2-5	CASSFSWTSGGQETQYF	TGTGCCAGCAGCTTCTCTTGGACTAGCGGGGGCCAAGAGACCCAGTACTTC
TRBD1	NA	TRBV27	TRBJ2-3	CASSSGTGTDTQYF	TGTGCCAGCAGTTCCGGGACAGGCACAGATACGCAGTATTTT
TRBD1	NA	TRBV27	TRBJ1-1	CASSLAKGDRARMNTEAFF	TGTGCCAGCAGTTTAGCCAAGGGGGACAGGGCACGAATGAACACTGAAGCTTTCTTT
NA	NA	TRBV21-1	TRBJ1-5	CASSVRGLNQPQHF	TGTGCCAGCAGTGTTAGGGGACTCAATCAGCCCCAGCATTTT
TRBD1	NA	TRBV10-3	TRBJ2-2	CAISGTGATGELFF	TGTGCCATCAGCGGGACAGGGGCCACCGGGGAGCTGTTTTTT
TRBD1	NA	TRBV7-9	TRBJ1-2	CASSLTPTGGKNGYTF	TGTGCCAGCAGCTTAACGCCAACAGGGGGCAAGAATGGCTACACCTTC
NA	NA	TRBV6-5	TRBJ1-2	CASSYLGVNYGYTF	TGTGCCAGCAGTTATTTGGGCGTTAACTATGGCTACACCTTC
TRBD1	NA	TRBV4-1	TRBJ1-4	CASSQEETGINEKLFF	TGCGCCAGCAGCCAAGAAGAGACAGGGATTAATGAAAAACTGTTTTTT
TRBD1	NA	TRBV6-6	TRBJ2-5	CASSQSNRQGAGETQYF	TGTGCCAGCAGTCAAAGCAATCGACAGGGGGCGGGAGAGACCCAGTACTTC